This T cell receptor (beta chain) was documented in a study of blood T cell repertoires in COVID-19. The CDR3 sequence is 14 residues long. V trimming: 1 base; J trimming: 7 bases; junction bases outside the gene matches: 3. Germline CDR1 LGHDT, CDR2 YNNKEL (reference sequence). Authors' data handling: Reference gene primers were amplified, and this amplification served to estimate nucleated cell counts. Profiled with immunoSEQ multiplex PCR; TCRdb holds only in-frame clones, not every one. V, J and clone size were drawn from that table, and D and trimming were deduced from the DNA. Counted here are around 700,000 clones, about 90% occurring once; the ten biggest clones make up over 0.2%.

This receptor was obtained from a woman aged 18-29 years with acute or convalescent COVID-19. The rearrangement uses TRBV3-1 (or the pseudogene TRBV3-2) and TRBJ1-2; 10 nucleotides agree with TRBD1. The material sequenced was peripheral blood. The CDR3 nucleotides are TGTGCCAGCAGCCAAGGACAGGGGGCAGCTGGCTACACCTTC. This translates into CASSQGQGAAGYTF.